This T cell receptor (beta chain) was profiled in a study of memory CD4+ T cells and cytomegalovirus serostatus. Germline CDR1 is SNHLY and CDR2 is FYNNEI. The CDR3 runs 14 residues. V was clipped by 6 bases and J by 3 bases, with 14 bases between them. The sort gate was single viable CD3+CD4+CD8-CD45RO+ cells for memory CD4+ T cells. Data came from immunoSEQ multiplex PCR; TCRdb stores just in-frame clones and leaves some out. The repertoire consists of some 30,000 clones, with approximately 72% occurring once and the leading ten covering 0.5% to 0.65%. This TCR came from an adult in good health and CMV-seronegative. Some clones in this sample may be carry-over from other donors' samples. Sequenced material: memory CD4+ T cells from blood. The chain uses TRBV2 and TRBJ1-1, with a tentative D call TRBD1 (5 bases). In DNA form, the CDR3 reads TGTGCCAGCAGGGGGGGGGACGCGTACACTGAAGCTTTCTTT. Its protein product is CASRGGDAYTEAFF.